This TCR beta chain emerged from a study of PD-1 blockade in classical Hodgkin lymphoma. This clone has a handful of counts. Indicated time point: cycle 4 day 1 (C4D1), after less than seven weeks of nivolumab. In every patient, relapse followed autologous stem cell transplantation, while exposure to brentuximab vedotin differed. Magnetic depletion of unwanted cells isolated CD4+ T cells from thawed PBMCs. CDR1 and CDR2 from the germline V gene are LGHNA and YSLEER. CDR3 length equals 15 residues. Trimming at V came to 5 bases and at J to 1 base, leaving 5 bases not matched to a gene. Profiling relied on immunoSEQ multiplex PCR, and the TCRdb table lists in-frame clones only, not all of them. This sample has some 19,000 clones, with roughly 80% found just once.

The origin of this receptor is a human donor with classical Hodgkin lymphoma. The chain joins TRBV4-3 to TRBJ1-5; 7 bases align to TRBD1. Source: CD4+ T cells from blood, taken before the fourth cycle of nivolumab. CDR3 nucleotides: TGCGCCAGCAGCAAATTCAGGGGGAGCAATCAGCCCCAGCATTTT. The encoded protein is CASSKFRGSNQPQHF.